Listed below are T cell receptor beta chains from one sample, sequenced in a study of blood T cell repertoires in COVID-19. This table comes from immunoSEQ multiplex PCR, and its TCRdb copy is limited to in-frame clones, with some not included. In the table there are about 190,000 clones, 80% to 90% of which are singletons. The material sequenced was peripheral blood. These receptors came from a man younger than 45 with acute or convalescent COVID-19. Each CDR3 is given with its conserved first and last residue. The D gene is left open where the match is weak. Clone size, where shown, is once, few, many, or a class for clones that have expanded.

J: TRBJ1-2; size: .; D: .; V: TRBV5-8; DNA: TGTGCCAGCAGCTTACTACTCGGGGGGAAGAGCTACACCTTC; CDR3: CASSLLLGGKSYTF
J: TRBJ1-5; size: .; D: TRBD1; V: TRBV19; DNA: TGTGCCAGTAGTCGGGACAGGGTGGGCAATCAGCCCCAGCATTTT; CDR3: CASSRDRVGNQPQHF
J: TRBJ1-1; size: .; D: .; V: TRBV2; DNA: TGTGCCAGCAGTGAAACGTGGGGACTTACGGCTTTCTTT; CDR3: CASSETWGLTAFF
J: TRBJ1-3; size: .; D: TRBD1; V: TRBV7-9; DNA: TGTGCCAGCAGCACCGGACAGGGGCGGACAGGAGGAAACACCATATATTTT; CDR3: CASSTGQGRTGGNTIYF
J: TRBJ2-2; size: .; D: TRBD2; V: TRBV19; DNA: TGTGCCACCCGAGGCCAGCGGGAGGCCGGGGAGCTGTTTTTT; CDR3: CATRGQREAGELFF
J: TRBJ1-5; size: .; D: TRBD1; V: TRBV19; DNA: TGTGCCAGTAAAATGGGACAGACGAATCAGCCCCAGCATTTT; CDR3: CASKMGQTNQPQHF
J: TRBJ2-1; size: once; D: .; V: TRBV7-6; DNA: TGTGCCAGCACCCGGACCGGGCAGGGGGGTTTAGGGGCGTATGAGCAGTTCTTC; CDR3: CASTRTGQGGLGAYEQFF
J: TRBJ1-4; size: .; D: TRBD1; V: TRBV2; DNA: TGTGCCAGCAGACTCCCGGGACAGCTAAATGAAAAACTGTTTTTT; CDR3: CASRLPGQLNEKLFF
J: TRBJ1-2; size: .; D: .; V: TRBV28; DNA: TGTGCCAGCCAACAGGGCTTACCCTTTGGCTACACCTTC; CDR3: CASQQGLPFGYTF
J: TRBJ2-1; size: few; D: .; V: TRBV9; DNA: TGTGCCAGCAGGGGCACGCAGGTCGACACTGAGCAGTTCTTC; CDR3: CASRGTQVDTEQFF
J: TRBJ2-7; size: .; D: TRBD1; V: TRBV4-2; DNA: TGTGCCAGCAGCCCATCGGGACAGGGGCGGAGGGAGCAGTACTTC; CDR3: CASSPSGQGRREQYF
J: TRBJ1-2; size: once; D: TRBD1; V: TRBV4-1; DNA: TGCGCCAGCAGCCCACGGGACAGGGGAATGGGTGGCTACACCTTC; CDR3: CASSPRDRGMGGYTF
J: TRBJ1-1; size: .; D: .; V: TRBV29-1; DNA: TGCAGCTTTACGTCTCGAGGGGGCACTGAAGCTTTCTTT; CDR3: CSFTSRGGTEAFF
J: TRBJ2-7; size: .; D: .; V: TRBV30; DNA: TGTGCCTGGAGTGTTAGTGGCGAGCAGTACTTC; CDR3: CAWSVSGEQYF
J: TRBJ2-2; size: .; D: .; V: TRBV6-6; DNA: TGTGCCAGCGAGCTTGGACACAAATCAAACGGGGAGCTGTTTTTT; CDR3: CASELGHKSNGELFF
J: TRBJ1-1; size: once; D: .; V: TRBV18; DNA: TGTGCCAGCTCACCACCCGTTGAAGTCGGGGGATGGAAGAACACTGAAGCTTTCTTT; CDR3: CASSPPVEVGGWKNTEAFF
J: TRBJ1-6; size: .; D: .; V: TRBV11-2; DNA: TGTGCCAGCAGCTTTGCAGGACAGAGGGATAATTCACCCCTCCACTTT; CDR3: CASSFAGQRDNSPLHF
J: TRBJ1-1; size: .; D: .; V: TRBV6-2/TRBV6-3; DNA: TGTGCCAGCAGTCGCGGCAGCACAGAAGCTTTCTTT; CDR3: CASSRGSTEAFF
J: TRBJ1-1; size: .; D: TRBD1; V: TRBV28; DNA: TGTGCCAGCAGCCGTCCCGGGACAGGGAACACTGAAGCTTTCTTT; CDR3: CASSRPGTGNTEAFF
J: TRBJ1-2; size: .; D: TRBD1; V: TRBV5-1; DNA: TGCGCCAGCAGCGGGAGGGCGACAGGGGGTTTAGCTAACTATGGCTACACCTTC; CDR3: CASSGRATGGLANYGYTF
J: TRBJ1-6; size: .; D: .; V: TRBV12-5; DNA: TGTGCTAGTGCCAAGGACACGTATAATTCACCCCTCCACTTT; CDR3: CASAKDTYNSPLHF
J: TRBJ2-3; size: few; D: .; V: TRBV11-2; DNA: TGTGCCAGCAGCTTAAAGGCGTTCGGGAGCTCGAGCACAGATACGCAGTATTTT; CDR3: CASSLKAFGSSSTDTQYF
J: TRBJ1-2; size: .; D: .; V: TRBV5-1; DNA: TGCGCCAGCAGCCAGGCCCGGGGGACGACGGGCTACACCTTC; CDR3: CASSQARGTTGYTF
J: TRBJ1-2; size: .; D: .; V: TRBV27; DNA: TGTGCCAGCAGTTTATCACCGCTAGCTAACTATGGCTACACCTTC; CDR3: CASSLSPLANYGYTF
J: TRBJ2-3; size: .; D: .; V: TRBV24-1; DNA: TGTGCCACCAGTGATCGCGGGGATAGCACAGATACGCAGTATTTT; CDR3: CATSDRGDSTDTQYF
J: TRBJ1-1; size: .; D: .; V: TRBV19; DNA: TGTGCCAGTAGTATCGGAGGGGCCGGGAACACTGAAGCTTTCTTT; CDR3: CASSIGGAGNTEAFF
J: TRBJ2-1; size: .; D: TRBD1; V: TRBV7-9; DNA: TGTGCCAGCAGCTTAGGGGTCGGGACAGGTTACAATGAGCAGTTCTTC; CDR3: CASSLGVGTGYNEQFF
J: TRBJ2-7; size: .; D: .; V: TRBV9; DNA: TGTGCCAGCAGCGTAGAGGAGGGGGCGTACGAGCAGTACTTC; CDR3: CASSVEEGAYEQYF
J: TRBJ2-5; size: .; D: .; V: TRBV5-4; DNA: TGTGCCAGCAGCTTGAAACAGGGCCAAGAGACCCAGTACTTC; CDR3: CASSLKQGQETQYF
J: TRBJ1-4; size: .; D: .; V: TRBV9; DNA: TGTGCCAGCAGCGTCGGGGTCGGGACACTTAATGAAAAACTGTTTTTT; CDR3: CASSVGVGTLNEKLFF
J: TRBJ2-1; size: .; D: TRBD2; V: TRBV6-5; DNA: TGCGCCAGCAGCTCTACTAGCGGGAGGACTCTGTTCTTC; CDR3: CASSSTSGRTLFF
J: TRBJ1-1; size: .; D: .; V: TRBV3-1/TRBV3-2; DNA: TGTGCCAGCAGCCAAGATTCTAGGCTCACTGAAGCTTTCTTT; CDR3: CASSQDSRLTEAFF